This T cell receptor (beta chain) was retrieved from a study of cytomegalovirus exposure and HLA in healthy donors. Germline V CDR1 and CDR2: SGHNT, YYREEE (reference sequence). The length of the CDR3 is 15 residues. J gave up 5 bases and V 4 bases, and 9 bases lay outside the gene matches. Study-wide points: Reportedly, cytomegalovirus status was diagnosed with high sensitivity and specificity.

With regard to this clone: What it recognizes is unknown.

This table comes from immunoSEQ multiplex PCR, and its TCRdb copy is limited to in-frame clones, with some not included. The data hold some 170,000 clones, with about 90% observed a single time. The clonotype was recovered from a man between 18 and 29 years old in good health and CMV-seropositive. Sequenced sample: PBMCs. This chain uses TRBV5-4 with TRBJ2-1, with 7 bases that match TRBD2. The CDR3 region is CASSGGGPLNNEQFF. In DNA, the CDR3 is TGTGCCAGCAGCGGGGGAGGGCCTCTAAACAATGAGCAGTTCTTC.